A selection of T cell receptor beta chains follows, all from one sample in a study of cytomegalovirus exposure and HLA in healthy donors. Method: immunoSEQ multiplex PCR; TCRdb's copy keeps in-frame clones and lacks some. The table includes under 150,000 clones, just under 80% detected once. Sequencing used PBMCs. Receptors originate from a woman aged 40 to 49 in good health and CMV-seronegative. The CDR3 runs from the conserved cysteine through the conserved F or W. The order of the fields is CDR3 DNA, CDR3 protein, D gene, clone size, V gene, J gene. D genes are given only for firm matches. Clone size is not always given. Where it is, it says once, few, many or a class for expanded clones.

TGTGCCTGGAGTGTACAGGACATCTACGAGCAGTACTTC	CAWSVQDIYEQYF	.	.	TRBV30	TRBJ2-7
TGTGCCAGCAGCTCGACTAGCGGGGGGACCCAAGCTCCCTACGAGCAGTACTTC	CASSSTSGGTQAPYEQYF	TRBD2	.	TRBV7-8	TRBJ2-7
TGCGCCAGCAGGAGCGGGGGAACCAAAAACATTCAGTACTTC	CASRSGGTKNIQYF	TRBD2	once	TRBV10-1	TRBJ2-4
TGCAGTGCTAGAGACAGGGGAGGCTACACCTTC	CSARDRGGYTF	.	.	TRBV20-1	TRBJ1-2
TGCGCCAGCAGCCCAACTAGCGGGGGGCGCACAGATACGCAGTATTTT	CASSPTSGGRTDTQYF	TRBD2	.	TRBV4-1	TRBJ2-3
TGTGCCAGCAGACGAGCGGGGGCCCTCACAGATACGCAGTATTTT	CASRRAGALTDTQYF	TRBD2	.	TRBV28	TRBJ2-3
TGTGCCAGCAGTTTACGGACAGGTTGGAATGAGCAGTTCTTC	CASSLRTGWNEQFF	TRBD1	.	TRBV27	TRBJ2-1
TGTGCCAGCAGCAGTGGGGCCGGCGGGGAGCTGTTTTTT	CASSSGAGGELFF	.	.	TRBV11-3	TRBJ2-2
TGTGCCAGCAGCGCCCTCCAGGGGGGTCCCTACGAGCAGTACTTC	CASSALQGGPYEQYF	.	once	TRBV7-3	TRBJ2-7
TGTGCCAGCAGTGAAATGCGGATACTCAATAAGCAGTTCTTC	CASSEMRILNKQFF	.	.	TRBV6-1	TRBJ2-1
TGTGCCAGCAGTTTACTAGGACAGGACCCAGCAAGAGGGTACTTC	CASSLLGQDPARGYF	TRBD1	.	TRBV28	TRBJ2-7
TGTGCCAGTAGTTGGGCGGGAATCTACAATGAGCAGTTCTTC	CASSWAGIYNEQFF	.	.	TRBV19	TRBJ2-1
TGTGCCAGCAGCTTAGGGGGCGACGTGGGGGAGACCCAGTACTTC	CASSLGGDVGETQYF	.	once	TRBV7-8	TRBJ2-5
TGTGCCAGCAGTGATCCTGGCGGGACTCAAGAGACCCAGTACTTC	CASSDPGGTQETQYF	.	.	TRBV6-1	TRBJ2-5
TGTGCCAGCTTGAGGGACAGGGGGAGTGAAAAACTGTTTTTT	CASLRDRGSEKLFF	TRBD1	.	TRBV6-5	TRBJ1-4
TGTGCCAGCAGGACCGGGACAGGGACCTACAATGAGCAGTTCTTC	CASRTGTGTYNEQFF	TRBD1	.	TRBV7-9	TRBJ2-1
TGTGCCAGCAGTTTTTCGGATCAGCCCCAGCATTTT	CASSFSDQPQHF	.	.	TRBV28	TRBJ1-5
TGTGCCTTAATGGACAGAAACTCCTACGAGCAGTACTTC	CALMDRNSYEQYF	.	.	TRBV28	TRBJ2-7
TGTGCCTCCTTTAGAGGGCAGTCGGGATCGGGTGAAGCTTTCTTT	CASFRGQSGSGEAFF	.	few	TRBV7-8	TRBJ1-1
TGTGCCAGCAGCCGAAACCTTGCGAACGAGCAGTACTTC	CASSRNLANEQYF	.	.	TRBV11-2	TRBJ2-7
TGTGCCAGCAGTTTTAGCAGAAGCTCCTACAATGAGCAGTTCTTC	CASSFSRSSYNEQFF	.	once	TRBV27	TRBJ2-1
TGTGCCAGTAGTCGCCACGGGAAAGGACTAGCGGGGGACAATGAGCAGTTCTTC	CASSRHGKGLAGDNEQFF	TRBD2	.	TRBV19	TRBJ2-1
TGTGCCAGCAGTGAATTACGGAGGGTAAGGGACACTGAAGCTTTCTTT	CASSELRRVRDTEAFF	.	.	TRBV2	TRBJ1-1
TGTGCCAGCAGCGCCGCCGCCGGGGATGGCTACACCTTC	CASSAAAGDGYTF	.	.	TRBV6-4	TRBJ1-2
TGTGCCAGCAGTTTGGGCAGGGAAAACACCGGGGAGCTGTTTTTT	CASSLGRENTGELFF	.	once	TRBV28	TRBJ2-2
TGTGCCAGCAGCCACGGAGAGACCCAGTACTTC	CASSHGETQYF	.	once	TRBV7-9	TRBJ2-5